This TCR beta chain was sequenced in a study of T and B cells in COVID-19 patients. Study-level points and caveats: Of 2,300 or so TCR clusters found only in the recovered cohort, a few dozen had low generation probability. Symptomatic-phase blood samples from mildly ill patients and early samples from severe cases were scarce. Clonality of TRB repertoires was high in active COVID-19; recovery brought above-healthy diversity and richness. In COVID-19 patients, T cell receptor beta variable and joining gene use was reportedly strongly skewed.

TRB rearrangements were amplified by multiplex PCR with BIOMED2 TRB-A/B primers. TCRdb independently ran MiXCR on the multiplex PCR reads; one entry per CDR3 protein. This sample yields 4,100 or so distinct CDR3 sequences, of which approximately 20% are seen a single time; approximately 24% belongs to the top ten. From blood, roughly 250-550 ng of genomic DNA served as TRB template. This clonotype was seen only once. Its antigen is still unknown. In germline, CDR1 is LNHDA, CDR2 SQIVND (reference sequence). CDR3 length equals 17 residues. The trim removed 3 bases at V and 0 bases at J, leaving 4 bases unmatched.

The sequenced sample consisted of blood. The gene calls are TRBV19 and TRBJ2-1; 11 bases fit TRBD2. This receptor was obtained from a human donor with active COVID-19. In DNA form, the CDR3 reads TGTGCCAGTAGTATTAGCGGGAGGGCCGGCTCCTACAATGAGCAGTTCTTC. Its translation: CASSISGRAGSYNEQFF.